This T cell receptor beta chain was obtained from a study of blood T cell repertoires in COVID-19. The table lists this clone with a count of one. Original processing methods: Nucleated cell counts were estimated from reference gene primer amplification. Using immunoSEQ multiplex PCR, the repertoire was profiled, and TCRdb retains in-frame clones only, with some absent. Clonal size and the V and J genes are those of that table, whereas D and trimming came from the DNA. The sample carries approximately 230,000 clones, roughly 82% recorded once. The clonotype comes from a woman older than 75 with active or convalescent COVID-19. Sequenced sample: peripheral blood.

In nucleotides, the CDR3 is TGTGCCAGCTCACCACTCTCCTCCTCCTACAATGAGCAGTTCTTC. Protein: CASSPLSSSYNEQFF. The chain employs TRBV18 and TRBJ2-1; D is uncertain. V dropped 1 base and J dropped 0 bases, with 7 bases sitting between them. The germline gives CDR1 KGHSH, CDR2 LQKENI. The CDR3 runs 15 residues. The whole variable domain, filled in from reference TRBV18 and TRBJ2-1, reads NAGVMQNPRHLVRRRGQEARLRCSPMKGHSHVYWYRQLPEEGLKFMVYLQKENIIDESGMPKERFSAEFPKEGPSILRIQQVVRGDSAAYFCASSPLSSSYNEQFFGPGTRLTVL.